Shown below are 29 T cell receptor beta chains from a single sample sequenced in a study of cytomegalovirus exposure and HLA in healthy donors. Using immunoSEQ multiplex PCR, the repertoire was profiled, and TCRdb retains in-frame clones only, with some absent. The sample has 110,000 or so clones; over 65% are singletons. The source material was PBMCs. All receptors derive from a woman in her twenties or thirties in good health and CMV-seronegative.

J is TRBJ2-3 and V is TRBV18; 12 bases agree with TRBD2. CDR3 length: 16 amino acids. With V trimmed by 3 bases and J by 3 bases, 4 bases remained unmatched. Germline values: CDR1 KGHSH, CDR2 LQKENI. The CDR3 sequence is CASSPPGLAGTDTQYF. CDR3 in DNA: TGTGCCAGCTCACCTCCGGGACTAGCGGGTACAGATACGCAGTATTTT.

The chain carries TRBV2 and TRBJ1-5; D remains ambiguous. Trimming took off 2 bases at V and 0 bases at J, with 5 bases between the two ends. There are 14 residues in the CDR3. CDR1 is SNHLY and CDR2 is FYNNEI in the germline V gene. The CDR3 coding sequence is TGTGCCAGCAGTGAAAACAATAGCAATCAGCCCCAGCATTTT. Translated, it gives CASSENNSNQPQHF.

The chain combines TRBV27 with TRBJ1-1, with 7 bases fitting TRBD1. This CDR3 has 13 residues. With V trimmed by 5 bases and J by 4 bases, 4 bases remained unmatched. In germline, CDR1 is MNHEY, CDR2 SMNVEV (reference sequence). The CDR3: CASSPQGGTEAFF. CDR3 in DNA: TGTGCCAGCAGTCCCCAGGGGGGCACTGAAGCTTTCTTT.

This sequence joins TRBV12-5 and TRBJ1-5; D remains ambiguous. CDR1 LGHNT and CDR2 FRNRAP come from the germline V gene. The CDR3 is made up of 14 amino acids. Trimming shortened V by 6 bases and J by 7 bases, and 16 bases separated the two germline ends. The CDR3 nucleotides read TGTGCTAGTGGCCCTCCGGGAGGGTACCAGCCCCAGCATTTT. It encodes CASGPPGGYQPQHF.

The chain employs TRBV6-6 and TRBJ2-1; no definite D call. Looked up from germline, CDR1 is MNHNY and CDR2 is SVGAGI (reference sequence). This CDR3 spans 13 amino acids. V gave up 0 bases and J gave up 7 bases, with 7 bases separating them. The CDR3 nucleotides read TGTGCCAGCAGTTACTCAGAGTGGAATGAGCAGTTCTTC. Translation: CASSYSEWNEQFF.

The V and J genes are TRBV6-1 and TRBJ1-2, with D possibly matching TRBD1 (5 bases). Trimming cost V 5 bases and J 0 bases, with 10 bases left between them. Germline V gene sequence: CDR1 MNHNS, CDR2 SASEGT. The CDR3 extends over 14 amino acids. This chain's CDR3 is CASSPGLANYGYTF. CDR3 in DNA: TGTGCCAGCAGTCCAGGGTTAGCTAACTATGGCTACACCTTC.

The chain carries TRBV7-9 and TRBJ2-3; 8 nucleotides align to TRBD1. This CDR3 comprises 17 residues. Trimming took 5 bases from V and 3 from J; bases not matched to a gene: 13. Germline values: CDR1 SEHNR, CDR2 FQNEAQ (reference sequence). CDR3 nucleotides: TGTGCCAGCAGCCAACGCTCGGACAGGGATGGGACAGATACGCAGTATTTT. This encodes CASSQRSDRDGTDTQYF. The variable domain in full, with the rest retrieved from reference TRBV7-9 and TRBJ2-3, is DTGVSQNPRHKITKRGQNVTFRCDPISEHNRLYWYRQTLGQGPEFLTYFQNEAQLEKSRLLSDRFSAERPKGSFSTLEIQRTEQGDSAMYLCASSQRSDRDGTDTQYFGPGTRLTVL.

J is TRBJ2-1 and V is TRBV5-8; 7 nucleotides match TRBD1. CDR1 and CDR2 (germline): SGHTS, YDEGEE. There are 15 residues in the CDR3. Germline trimming cut 2 bases from V and 4 bases from J; bases unmatched to any gene: 6. The CDR3 sequence: CASSLPGQQYNEQFF. The CDR3 coding sequence is TGTGCCAGCAGCTTACCGGGACAGCAGTACAATGAGCAGTTCTTC.

The table lists this clone with a few counts. The chain combines TRBV5-1 with TRBJ2-2; the match to TRBD2 covers 9 bases. This CDR3 spans 16 amino acids. After removal of 0 bases from V and 3 bases from J, the junction contained 3 bases not matched to a gene. The germline CDR1 and CDR2 sequences are SGHRS and YFSETQ. CDR3 loop: CASSLVPSGDTGELFF. CDR3 nucleotide sequence: TGCGCCAGCAGCTTGGTGCCTAGCGGGGACACCGGGGAGCTGTTTTTT.

V is TRBV21-1 and J is TRBJ1-5. TRBV21-1 is described as a pseudogene. The CDR3 loop spans 15 amino acids. The CDR3 nucleotides are TGTGCCAGCAGCAAATCGGGAGATAGCAATCAGCCCCAGCATTTT. It encodes CASSKSGDSNQPQHF.

V and J are TRBV7-2 and TRBJ1-1; 7 bases map to TRBD1. The CDR3 has 14 amino acids. Germline-derived CDR1 and CDR2 are SGHTA and FQGNSA. V gave up 6 bases and J gave up 1 base; unmatched junction bases: 5. CDR3 in DNA: TGTGCCAGCAGTCAAAACAGGGGGAACACTGAAGCTTTCTTT. Its protein product is CASSQNRGNTEAFF.

The V gene is TRBV4-3, the J gene TRBJ1-1; D not resolved. The CDR3 sequence is 15 residues long. Germline V gene lookup returns CDR1 LGHNA and CDR2 YSLEER. V lost 0 bases and J lost 1, with 9 bases in between. The CDR3: CASSQDRHSNTEAFF. The CDR3 DNA follows: TGCGCCAGCAGCCAAGATAGACACTCGAACACTGAAGCTTTCTTT.

This chain uses TRBV30 with TRBJ1-1, with a possible D match to TRBD1 (6 bases). The CDR3 has 15 residues. Germline V gives CDR1 GTSNPN, CDR2 SVGIG (reference sequence). Trimming cost V 2 bases and J 0 bases, with 13 bases left between them. The CDR3 coding sequence is TGTGCCTGGAGTCGCCCGGACAGTCTGAACACTGAAGCTTTCTTT. This encodes CAWSRPDSLNTEAFF.

The CDR3: CASSFPSGGTTTGELFF. CDR3 in DNA: TGTGCCAGCAGCTTTCCTAGCGGGGGGACCACGACCGGGGAGCTGTTTTTT. The genes are TRBV11-1 and TRBJ2-2; 11 bases align to TRBD2. Looked up from germline, CDR1 is SGHAT and CDR2 is FQDESV (reference sequence). The trim removed 3 bases at V and 5 bases at J, leaving 8 bases unmatched. This CDR3 comprises 17 residues. Supplemented by reference TRBV11-1 and TRBJ2-2, the full variable domain reads EAEVAQSPRYKITEKSQAVAFWCDPISGHATLYWYRQILGQGPELLVQFQDESVVDDSQLPKDRFSAERLKGVDSTLKIQPAELGDSAMYLCASSFPSGGTTTGELFFGEGSRLTVL.

The chain has TRBV7-8 and TRBJ2-7, with 12 bases matching TRBD1. After removal of 3 bases from V and 6 bases from J, the junction contained 12 bases not matched to a gene. Germline V gene sequence: CDR1 SGHVS, CDR2 FQNEAQ. The CDR3 runs 17 residues. The CDR3 sequence: CASSLFPGQGALGEQYF. The CDR3 DNA is TGTGCCAGCAGCTTGTTCCCGGGACAGGGGGCTCTCGGCGAGCAGTACTTC.

The chain combines TRBV7-2 with TRBJ2-7; 7 positions match TRBD1. Germline V lookup: CDR1 SGHTA, CDR2 FQGNSA. The V gene end was trimmed by 5 bases and the J gene end by 4 bases; junction bases not matched to a gene: 8. This CDR3 is built from 14 residues. This CDR3 reads CASSQGDSGYEQYF. The CDR3 nucleotides are TGTGCCAGCAGCCAGGGGGACAGCGGTTACGAGCAGTACTTC.

The sample holds one count of this clone. The rearrangement links TRBV27 to TRBJ1-1; D might be TRBD1 (5 bases). The V and J ends lost 2 bases and 2 bases respectively, with 9 bases between them. This CDR3 is built from 14 residues. Germline-derived CDR1 and CDR2 are MNHEY and SMNVEV (reference sequence). The CDR3 here is CASSLRRGNTEAFF. The CDR3 DNA reads as TGTGCCAGCAGTTTAAGAAGGGGAAACACTGAAGCTTTCTTT.

The chain combines TRBV10-2 with TRBJ2-3; TRBD2 matches 8 bases. Germline V CDR1 and CDR2: WSHSY, SAAADI. This CDR3 is built from 16 residues. The junction had 14 bases not matched to a gene; V was cut back by 8 bases and J by 4 bases. In nucleotides, the CDR3 is TGCGCCAGCTCCCTCGGGGGAGCGGGGGACCCAGATACGCAGTATTTT. It encodes CASSLGGAGDPDTQYF.

V and J are TRBV7-8 and TRBJ1-4; 7 bases map to TRBD1. The CDR3 runs to 15 residues. V lost 3 bases and J lost 7; bases outside the gene matches: 8. From germline, CDR1 is SGHVS and CDR2 FQNEAQ. CDR3 sequence: CASSFDRAGSEKLFF. CDR3 nucleotide sequence: TGTGCCAGCAGCTTTGACAGGGCGGGGAGTGAAAAACTGTTTTTT.

V and J are TRBV9 and TRBJ1-1; tentative D call: TRBD1 (6 bases). The germline V and J ends were trimmed by 7 bases and 2 bases, with 12 bases remaining between them. CDR3 length equals 13 residues. Germline values: CDR1 SGDLS, CDR2 YYNGEE. The CDR3 sequence is CASGRQENTEAFF. The CDR3 nucleotides read TGTGCCAGCGGTCGACAGGAAAACACTGAAGCTTTCTTT.

The V gene is TRBV7-9, the J gene TRBJ2-5, with a tentative D call TRBD2 (6 bases). The CDR3 length is 13 residues. The V gene lost 2 bases and the J gene lost 3 bases, with 7 bases spanning the gap. Germline V gene lookup returns CDR1 SEHNR and CDR2 FQNEAQ (reference sequence). CDR3 sequence reads: CASSLTSKETQYF. The CDR3 nucleotides are TGTGCCAGCAGCTTAACTAGCAAAGAGACCCAGTACTTC.

J is TRBJ2-7 and V is TRBV13; D is uncertain. This CDR3 comprises 15 residues. Germline CDR1 PRHDT, CDR2 FYEKMQ (reference sequence). V was pared by 3 bases and J by 2 bases, with 14 bases between. CDR3 bases: TGTGCCAGCAGCTTCGTGGCAGGCGATACCTACGAGCAGTACTTC. Translated: CASSFVAGDTYEQYF.

V and J are TRBV19 and TRBJ2-7; 7 bases are shared with TRBD1. The CDR3 runs to 13 residues. Germline assignment: CDR1 LNHDA and CDR2 SQIVND (reference sequence). The V gene end was trimmed by 5 bases and the J gene end by 3 bases; junction bases not matched to a gene: 4. CDR3 coding DNA: TGTGCCAGTAGTCTTCGGACAGGCTACGAGCAGTACTTC. Amino acids: CASSLRTGYEQYF.

The chain employs TRBV5-1 and TRBJ1-1; D possibly corresponds to TRBD1 (5 bases). Germline V gene data show CDR1 as SGHRS and CDR2 as YFSETQ. The ends were cut back, 0 bases at V and 4 bases at J, with 7 bases in the middle. This CDR3 spans 13 amino acids. The CDR3 is CASSLEGPTEAFF. The CDR3 DNA follows: TGCGCCAGCAGCTTGGAGGGGCCCACTGAAGCTTTCTTT.

The V call is TRBV2, the J call TRBJ2-5, with 10 nucleotides matching TRBD1. Looked up from germline, CDR1 is SNHLY and CDR2 is FYNNEI. CDR3 length: 14 residues. J lost 2 bases, V lost 9 bases, and 6 bases had no gene match. The CDR3 DNA reads as TGTGCCAGTAGAAGGGACAGGGGACAAGAGACCCAGTACTTC. Translation: CASRRDRGQETQYF.

The V and J genes are TRBV7-2 and TRBJ2-7; D remains unclear. Between the trimmed V and J ends, which lost 5 bases and 6 bases, there was a span of 23 bases. CDR1 SGHTA and CDR2 FQGNSA come from the germline V gene. CDR3 length: 16 residues. The CDR3 DNA follows: TGTGCCAGCAGCCCCCCAGCCGCCCCGACGAGAGGCGAGCAGTACTTC. Translation gives CASSPPAAPTRGEQYF. The variable domain in full, completed from reference TRBV7-2 and TRBJ2-7, reads GAGVSQSPSNKVTEKGKDVELRCDPISGHTALYWYRQSLGQGLEFLIYFQGNSAPDKSGLPSDRFSAERTGGSVSTLTIQRTQQEDSAVYLCASSPPAAPTRGEQYFGPGTRLTVT.

The chain recombines TRBV15 with TRBJ2-7; TRBD1 aligns across 10 bases. CDR1 LNHNV and CDR2 YYDKDF come from the germline V gene (reference sequence). The J segment lost 6 bases and the V segment lost 3 bases, leaving 20 bases of the junction unmatched. CDR3 length equals 19 residues. CDR3: CATSSWDRGPTTPGLEQYF. CDR3 bases: TGTGCCACCAGCAGCTGGGACAGGGGCCCCACTACGCCGGGACTCGAGCAGTACTTC.

The chain combines TRBV6-5 with TRBJ1-2, with a possible D match to TRBD1 (5 bases). V was shortened by 5 bases and J by 7 bases, with 20 bases between the two germline ends. The germline CDR1 and CDR2 sequences are MNHEY and SVGAGI. This CDR3 has 15 amino acids. The CDR3 region is CASSPPGVKAGGYTF. The CDR3 nucleotides read TGTGCCAGCAGTCCCCCGGGGGTAAAGGCAGGTGGCTACACCTTC.

This chain uses TRBV5-1 with TRBJ2-1; 11 bases match TRBD1. Losses at the gene ends were 2 bases for V and 8 bases for J; bases not matched to a gene: 9. The CDR3 runs 16 residues. Looked up from germline, CDR1 is SGHRS and CDR2 is YFSETQ. CDR3 nucleotides: TGCGCCAGCAGCTTCGGTGGGACAGGGGGTGGCGATGAGCAGTTCTTC. Protein sequence: CASSFGGTGGGDEQFF.